These 16 T cell receptor beta chains were sequenced from one sample in a study of cytomegalovirus exposure and HLA in healthy donors. Sequencing was performed with immunoSEQ multiplex PCR; in TCRdb, only in-frame clones are kept and a portion is missing. Seen here are more than 140,000 clones, 85% to 90% observed once, and the top ten hold 3% to 3.5%. The sequenced material came from PBMCs. All receptors come from a woman aged 18-29 years in good health and CMV-seropositive.

The chain links TRBV6-6 to TRBJ1-1; 8 nucleotides agree with TRBD1. CDR1 is MNHNY and CDR2 is SVGAGI in the germline V gene (reference sequence). There are 12 residues in the CDR3. V lost 6 bases, J lost 3 bases, and 0 bases stayed unmatched. CDR3 sequence reads: CASRTGDTEAFF. The CDR3 region has the DNA TGTGCCAGCAGGACAGGGGACACTGAAGCTTTCTTT.

V is TRBV5-1 and J is TRBJ2-3; the D is unclear. Trimming took 0 bases from V and 1 from J, leaving 9 bases between them. Germline CDR1 reads SGHRS; CDR2 reads YFSETQ. CDR3 length equals 15 residues. The CDR3 here is CASSLDSQRTDTQYF. DNA of the CDR3: TGCGCCAGCAGCTTGGACAGTCAACGCACAGATACGCAGTATTTT.

The V and J genes are TRBV7-2 and TRBJ2-7; 15 nucleotides line up with TRBD2. The CDR3 runs 15 residues. Per the germline V gene, CDR1 is SGHTA and CDR2 is FQGNSA. V gave up 5 bases and J gave up 5 bases; unmatched junction bases: 4. CDR3 coding DNA: TGTGCCAGCAGCCCCGGGACTAGCGGGAGGAACGAGCAGTACTTC. Amino acids: CASSPGTSGRNEQYF.

The chain's CDR3 is CSARLDTQYF. The CDR3 DNA is TGCAGTGCAAGACTGGATACGCAGTATTTT. The chain combines TRBV20-1 with TRBJ2-3; the D is unclear. The CDR3 is made up of 10 amino acids. From germline, CDR1 is DFQATT and CDR2 SNEGSKA (reference sequence). V was pared by 6 bases and J by 6 bases, with 7 bases between.

The rearrangement links TRBV10-3 to TRBJ2-7; 8 nucleotides align to TRBD2. CDR1 and CDR2 (germline): ENHRY, SYGVKD. The CDR3 totals 14 residues. V shed 7 bases and J 1 base; nucleotides not matched to a gene: 6. CDR3 sequence reads: CAIMGAGDSYEQYF. The CDR3 DNA reads TGTGCCATCATGGGAGCGGGAGATTCCTACGAGCAGTACTTC.

The J gene is TRBJ2-7, the V gene TRBV14; possible D gene TRBD2, 5 bases. Trimming stripped 5 bases from V and 4 bases from J, with 9 bases between. The germline V gene has CDR1 SGHDN and CDR2 FVKESK. This CDR3 comprises 12 residues. The CDR3 DNA follows: TGTGCCAGCAGCACGCTAGCTTACGAGCAGTACTTC. The encoded protein is CASSTLAYEQYF.

V is TRBV15 and J is TRBJ2-7; 8 bases align to TRBD1. CDR1 and CDR2 from the germline V gene are LNHNV and YYDKDF (reference sequence). J was trimmed by 7 bases and V by 3 bases; bases with no gene match: 8. This CDR3 is built from 14 residues. The CDR3 spells CATSRDRVSGEQYF. The CDR3 DNA reads TGTGCCACCAGCAGGGACAGGGTTTCGGGGGAGCAGTACTTC.

V and J are TRBV7-9 and TRBJ2-7; D perhaps matches TRBD1 (6 bases). V gave up 3 bases and J gave up 3 bases, with 15 bases separating them. This CDR3 is 15 amino acids long. Germline CDR1 is SEHNR and CDR2 is FQNEAQ (reference sequence). CDR3 sequence (DNA): TGTGCCAGCAGCTTGCGCGCAGGGACAATCTACGAGCAGTACTTC. This sequence encodes CASSLRAGTIYEQYF.

This sequence joins TRBV19 and TRBJ2-2; 9 bases line up with TRBD2. V was clipped by 6 bases and J by 8 bases; unmatched bases: 7. The CDR3 runs to 14 residues. Germline V gene data show CDR1 as LNHDA and CDR2 as SQIVND (reference sequence). The chain's CDR3 is CASSPSGMLGELFF. The CDR3 DNA is TGTGCCAGTAGCCCTAGCGGGATGTTGGGGGAGCTGTTTTTT.

This sequence joins TRBV28 and TRBJ1-1; D might be TRBD1 (6 bases). Deletions cut 10 bases from V and 2 bases from J, with 20 bases between. Germline V gene sequence: CDR1 MDHEN, CDR2 SYDVKM. The CDR3 is 15 amino acids. The CDR3 reads CATQPGGASNTEAFF. Here the CDR3 DNA reads TGTGCCACCCAGCCTGGGGGGGCATCCAACACTGAAGCTTTCTTT.

The chain uses TRBV7-6 and TRBJ1-2; TRBD1 aligns across 10 bases. Trimming at V came to 5 bases and at J to 7 bases, leaving 10 bases not matched to a gene. This CDR3 region has 15 residues. Germline V gives CDR1 SGHVS, CDR2 FNYEAQ. The CDR3 protein is CASSLGTGVDTGYTF. CDR3 DNA sequence: TGTGCCAGCAGCCTAGGGACAGGGGTTGATACTGGCTACACCTTC.

V usage is TRBV6-5 and J usage is TRBJ1-1; D is unresolved. Germline V gene data show CDR1 as MNHEY and CDR2 as SVGAGI. This CDR3 spans 14 amino acids. The V end was cut by 2 bases, the J end by 5 bases, with 12 bases between. The DNA for the CDR3 is TGTGCCAGCAGTTACGTAGAGGGAAGTACTGAAGCTTTCTTT. Translation gives CASSYVEGSTEAFF.

This rearrangement joins TRBV5-4 to TRBJ2-7; D is perhaps TRBD2 (5 bases). The CDR3 contains 15 residues. The V end lost 0 bases, the J end lost 2 bases, and 12 bases lay between the germline ends. CDR1 SGHNT and CDR2 YYREEE come from the germline V gene (reference sequence). This chain's CDR3 is CASSLVSGNTYEQYF. The DNA of the CDR3 is TGTGCCAGCAGCTTGGTAAGCGGTAATACCTACGAGCAGTACTTC.

The chain is built from TRBV4-3 and TRBJ1-5, with 12 bases that match TRBD1. CDR3 size: 20 residues. V shed 3 bases and J 4 bases; nucleotides not matched to a gene: 16. The germline V gene has CDR1 LGHNA and CDR2 YSLEER. The CDR3 loop reads CASSQFHPGTGGVRNQPQHF. For the CDR3, the DNA is TGCGCCAGCAGCCAGTTTCACCCCGGGACAGGGGGCGTTAGGAATCAGCCCCAGCATTTT.

The chain joins TRBV12-5 to TRBJ1-5; 7 bases are a match to TRBD1. With V trimmed by 0 bases and J by 6 bases, 11 bases remained unmatched. The CDR3 length is 17 residues. Per germline, CDR1 LGHNT and CDR2 FRNRAP. The CDR3 here is CASGLVRTGRLSQPQHF. The CDR3 DNA reads as TGTGCTAGTGGTTTGGTAAGGACAGGTCGCCTGAGTCAGCCCCAGCATTTT.

This sequence joins TRBV28 and TRBJ1-2; the match to TRBD1 covers 9 bases. Trimming removed 6 bases from V and 1 base from J; junction bases left unmatched: 6. This CDR3 spans 15 amino acids. Germline assignment: CDR1 MDHEN and CDR2 SYDVKM. CDR3 in amino acids: CASRITGGGNYGYTF. Here the CDR3 DNA reads TGTGCCAGCAGAATAACAGGGGGCGGTAACTATGGCTACACCTTC.